The next 24 T cell receptor beta chains were all read from a single sample in a study of blood T cell repertoires in COVID-19 (dated by TCRdb to about 2020). Library preparation employed the immunoSEQ multiplex PCR assay. This is the immuneACCESS table as TCRdb keeps it, with only in-frame sequences that have V and J called. A part of the clones is gone; compared with another copy, unresolved V genes explain less than half, and the rest is unexplained. The sample records around 200,000 clones, 85% of which are singletons. Around 20% of the sample is taken by the ten largest. Sequences were obtained from PBMCs or T cells enriched from blood (not recorded which). Every receptor here comes from a man aged 40-49 years who had recovered from COVID-19.

The V and J genes are TRBV27 and TRBJ2-7, with TRBD2 identical over 11 bases. The germline V gene encodes CDR1 MNHEY and CDR2 SMNVEV (reference sequence). CDR3 length: 17 residues. V was pared by 3 bases and J by 6 bases, with 13 bases of the junction left unmatched. CDR3 amino acids: CASSFTAYSGRASEQYF. The CDR3 nucleotides are TGTGCCAGCAGTTTCACAGCATATAGCGGGAGGGCGTCCGAGCAGTACTTC.

The DNA of the CDR3 is TGTGCCAGCTCGCAGGGCCCTAGCGGCAGAACCGGGGAGCTGTTTTTT. Translating it yields CASSQGPSGRTGELFF. The chain joins TRBV18 to TRBJ2-2; 7 bases line up with TRBD2. V trimming: 6 bases; J trimming: 5 bases; junction bases outside the gene matches: 12. The CDR3 sequence is 16 residues long. Per the germline V gene, CDR1 is KGHSH and CDR2 is LQKENI.

Note on this clone: Distinct nucleotide sequences in the sample also encode this CDR3. The gene calls are TRBV3-1 (or the pseudogene TRBV3-2) and TRBJ1-3; D not resolved. The CDR3 runs 12 residues. The ends were cut back, 4 bases at V and 1 base at J, with 2 bases in the middle. Germline V lookup: CDR1 LGHDT, CDR2 YNNKEL (reference sequence). CDR3 bases: TGTGCCAGCAGCCCTTCTGGAAACACCATATATTTT. It translates to CASSPSGNTIYF.

The sample holds a few counts of this clone. This chain uses TRBV29-1 with TRBJ2-6, with D unresolved. This CDR3 spans 15 amino acids. CDR1 and CDR2 from the germline V gene are SQVTM and ANQGSEA. V lost 0 bases, J lost 2 bases, and 8 bases lay in between. In DNA form, the CDR3 reads TGCAGCGTTGAAGATTGGAGTGCTGGGGCCAACGTCCTGACTTTC. This encodes CSVEDWSAGANVLTF.

The sample holds one count of this clone. V is TRBV30 and J is TRBJ2-2; D is unclear. Trimming took 3 bases from V and 4 from J, leaving 9 bases between them. CDR1 is GTSNPN, CDR2 SVGIG, per germline (reference sequence). The CDR3 contains 13 residues. The CDR3 bases are TGTGCCTGGAGCCTCCTAGGCACCGGGGAGCTGTTTTTT. It encodes CAWSLLGTGELFF. The whole variable domain, remainder taken from reference TRBV30 and TRBJ2-2, is SQTIHQWPATLVQPVGSPLSLECTVEGTSNPNLYWYRQAAGRGLQLLFYSVGIGQISSEVPQNLSASRPQDRQFILSSKKLLLSDSGFYLCAWSLLGTGELFFGEGSRLTVL.

This chain joins TRBV4-3 and TRBJ1-6; a possible D gene is TRBD1 (5 bases). The ends were cut back, 5 bases at V and 10 bases at J, with 18 bases in the middle. The CDR3 is 15 residues long. Germline V gene sequence: CDR1 LGHNA, CDR2 YSLEER. The CDR3 bases are TGCGCCAGCAGCGATAGTAGTCAGGGTCAATCACCCCTCCACTTT. Translated, it gives CASSDSSQGQSPLHF.

The chain couples TRBV27 to TRBJ1-1; D gene ambiguous. This CDR3 has 13 amino acids. V was pared by 5 bases and J by 4 bases, with 11 bases between. Germline V gene data show CDR1 as MNHEY and CDR2 as SMNVEV (reference sequence). The CDR3 nucleotides are TGTGCCAGCAGTGAGGGTACGGGCACTGAAGCTTTCTTT. Amino acid sequence: CASSEGTGTEAFF.

The chain combines TRBV6-5 with TRBJ1-6; weak D call: TRBD1 (6 bases). From germline, CDR1 is MNHEY and CDR2 SVGAGI. This CDR3 is 12 amino acids long. Deletions cut 6 bases from V and 12 bases from J, with 12 bases between. CDR3 loop: CASRTGSGPLHF. CDR3 nucleotides: TGTGCCAGCAGAACAGGGTCTGGACCCCTCCACTTT.

The genes are TRBV29-1 and TRBJ2-7; D ambiguous. Trimming took 1 base from V and 1 from J, leaving 2 bases between them. The CDR3 is 11 residues long. CDR1 and CDR2 (germline): SQVTM, ANQGSEA. CDR3 sequence: CSVEASYEQYF. Written as DNA, the CDR3 is TGCAGCGTTGAAGCTTCCTACGAGCAGTACTTC.

This chain connects TRBV7-9 to TRBJ1-6; TRBD1 might be the D (5 bases). The CDR3 length is 15 residues. Trimming cost V 4 bases and J 9 bases, with 16 bases left between them. CDR1 is SEHNR and CDR2 is FQNEAQ in the germline V gene (reference sequence). CDR3 bases: TGTGCCAGCAGCTCTTGGCCCGGGGGGAGTTCACCCCTCCACTTT. Translating it yields CASSSWPGGSSPLHF.

This clone was recorded only once. V and J are TRBV10-3 and TRBJ1-6; 7 bases align to TRBD1. With V trimmed by 6 bases and J by 8 bases, 10 bases remained unmatched. The germline V gene has CDR1 ENHRY and CDR2 SYGVKD. This CDR3 has 15 residues. The CDR3 DNA sequence: TGTGCCATCAGCGGTGGGGGACAGTTTGATTCACCCCTCCACTTT. It codes for CAISGGGQFDSPLHF.

The chain couples TRBV6-5 to TRBJ2-7; TRBD2 might be the D (5 bases). The CDR3 has 15 amino acids. V was trimmed by 0 bases and J by 4 bases, leaving 13 bases between them. Germline V lookup: CDR1 MNHEY, CDR2 SVGAGI. The DNA for the CDR3 is TGTGCCAGCAGTTACTCGCGAGGGTTTGGATACGAGCAGTACTTC. Translating it yields CASSYSRGFGYEQYF.

The gene calls are TRBV11-2 and TRBJ2-7; 10 nucleotides align to TRBD2. CDR1 and CDR2 from the germline V gene are SGHAT and FQNNGV. The CDR3 is 18 residues long. The V and J ends lost 3 bases and 0 bases, in that order; junction bases with no gene match: 11. The CDR3 here is CASSLGRASGSSSYEQYF. Here the CDR3 DNA reads TGTGCCAGCAGCTTGGGCAGGGCTAGCGGGAGTAGCTCCTACGAGCAGTACTTC.

The CDR3 bases are TGTGCCAGCAGATTAAGGCGGGGGGCGCGAGGGAATCAGCCCCAGCATTTT. Translating gives CASRLRRGARGNQPQHF. This rearrangement joins TRBV28 to TRBJ1-5; a possible D gene is TRBD1 (6 bases). V was cut by 6 bases and J by 4 bases, with 22 bases left in between. The CDR3 consists of 17 residues. Germline V gene data show CDR1 as MDHEN and CDR2 as SYDVKM. Filled out from reference TRBV28 and TRBJ1-5, the complete variable domain reads DVKVTQSSRYLVKRTGEKVFLECVQDMDHENMFWYRQDPGLGLRLIYFSYDVKMKEKGDIPEGYSVSREKKERFSLILESASTNQTSMYLCASRLRRGARGNQPQHFGDGTRLSIL.

The chain's CDR3 is CASNPGMNTGELFF. In DNA, the CDR3 is TGCGCCAGCAACCCAGGGATGAACACCGGGGAGCTGTTTTTT. The rearrangement uses TRBV5-1 and TRBJ2-2; a possible D gene is TRBD1 (5 bases). The V end lost 6 bases, the J end lost 1 base, and 10 bases lay between the germline ends. CDR1 is SGHRS, CDR2 YFSETQ, per germline. This CDR3 region has 14 residues.

This clone was seen more than once but under ten times. The chain links TRBV15 to TRBJ2-5; possible D gene TRBD1, 5 bases. Germline CDR1 LNHNV, CDR2 YYDKDF (reference sequence). V lost 4 bases and J lost 5, with 11 bases in between. CDR3 length: 13 residues. This CDR3 is CATSTLGLETQYF. In nucleotides, the CDR3 is TGTGCCACCAGCACCTTGGGGCTGGAGACCCAGTACTTC.

The gene calls are TRBV13 and TRBJ2-3; 11 bases align to TRBD2. CDR1 is PRHDT, CDR2 FYEKMQ, per germline (reference sequence). This CDR3 has 18 amino acids. With 5 bases clipped from V and 0 bases from J, the junction kept 10 bases outside the gene matches. CDR3: CASSPEPGLADSTDTQYF. The CDR3 coding sequence is TGTGCCAGCAGCCCCGAACCGGGACTAGCGGACAGCACAGATACGCAGTATTTT.

In nucleotides, the CDR3 is TGTGCCAGCAGTCCCCGCGGCGGTGTTATGTCTACTGAAGCTTTCTTT. Translating it yields CASSPRGGVMSTEAFF. The chain is built from TRBV28 and TRBJ1-1; D is unresolved. With 5 bases removed from V and 5 bases from J, the gap between germline ends came to 21 bases. In germline, CDR1 is MDHEN, CDR2 SYDVKM. This CDR3 has 16 residues.

The chain recombines TRBV2 with TRBJ2-1; TRBD1 might be the D (6 bases). Germline CDR1 SNHLY, CDR2 FYNNEI. CDR3 length: 17 amino acids. V lost 7 bases, J lost 0 bases, and 19 bases lay in between. The chain's CDR3 is CASTDSLGLSSYNEQFF. The CDR3 nucleotides are TGTGCCAGCACGGACAGTCTTGGCCTGAGCTCCTACAATGAGCAGTTCTTC.

This clone was counted a few times. The J gene is TRBJ2-1, the V gene TRBV3-1 (or the pseudogene TRBV3-2); TRBD2 is a possible D gene (5 bases). The CDR3 has 12 residues. Trimming pared 2 bases from V and 8 bases from J, leaving 7 bases between. Germline V CDR1 and CDR2: LGHDT, YNNKEL (reference sequence). As DNA, the CDR3 is TGTGCCAGCAGCCAATTGAGGGATGAGCAGTTCTTC. This translates into CASSQLRDEQFF.

CDR3 coding DNA: TGCGCCAGCAGCCTGAGACTAGCGGGAGTTAATTGGAATGAGCAGTTCTTC. Amino acid sequence: CASSLRLAGVNWNEQFF. The rearrangement links TRBV5-1 to TRBJ2-1; 12 bases align to TRBD2. Trimming removed 4 bases from V and 7 bases from J; junction bases left unmatched: 12. This CDR3 spans 17 amino acids. The germline gives CDR1 SGHRS, CDR2 YFSETQ. The full variable domain, rest sourced from reference TRBV5-1 and TRBJ2-1, is KAGVTQTPRYLIKTRGQQVTLSCSPISGHRSVSWYQQTPGQGLQFLFEYFSETQRNKGNFPGRFSGRQFSNSRSEMNVSTLELGDSALYLCASSLRLAGVNWNEQFFGPGTRLTVL.

This chain uses TRBV28 with TRBJ2-2; TRBD1 matches 10 bases. V dropped 5 bases and J dropped 3; count of bases not matched to a gene: 9. The CDR3 spans 17 residues. Germline lookup yields CDR1 MDHEN and CDR2 SYDVKM. Here the CDR3 reads CASSQTPGQGYTGELFF. Written as DNA, the CDR3 is TGTGCCAGCAGTCAGACCCCGGGACAGGGGTACACCGGGGAGCTGTTTTTT.

The chain couples TRBV7-2 to TRBJ2-5; no clear D. Germline V gene sequence: CDR1 SGHTA, CDR2 FQGNSA. Trimming pared 1 base from V and 3 bases from J, leaving 9 bases between. This CDR3 has 14 residues. The chain's CDR3 is CASSLVLTEETQYF. The CDR3 DNA reads as TGTGCCAGCAGCTTAGTCCTTACAGAAGAGACCCAGTACTTC.

The genes are TRBV5-4 and TRBJ1-5; D gene unclear. This CDR3 spans 12 amino acids. V lost 2 bases, J lost 7 bases, and 7 bases lay in between. From germline, CDR1 is SGHNT and CDR2 YYREEE (reference sequence). CDR3 amino acids: CASSLPGQPQHF. For the CDR3, the DNA is TGTGCCAGCAGCTTACCAGGCCAGCCCCAGCATTTT.